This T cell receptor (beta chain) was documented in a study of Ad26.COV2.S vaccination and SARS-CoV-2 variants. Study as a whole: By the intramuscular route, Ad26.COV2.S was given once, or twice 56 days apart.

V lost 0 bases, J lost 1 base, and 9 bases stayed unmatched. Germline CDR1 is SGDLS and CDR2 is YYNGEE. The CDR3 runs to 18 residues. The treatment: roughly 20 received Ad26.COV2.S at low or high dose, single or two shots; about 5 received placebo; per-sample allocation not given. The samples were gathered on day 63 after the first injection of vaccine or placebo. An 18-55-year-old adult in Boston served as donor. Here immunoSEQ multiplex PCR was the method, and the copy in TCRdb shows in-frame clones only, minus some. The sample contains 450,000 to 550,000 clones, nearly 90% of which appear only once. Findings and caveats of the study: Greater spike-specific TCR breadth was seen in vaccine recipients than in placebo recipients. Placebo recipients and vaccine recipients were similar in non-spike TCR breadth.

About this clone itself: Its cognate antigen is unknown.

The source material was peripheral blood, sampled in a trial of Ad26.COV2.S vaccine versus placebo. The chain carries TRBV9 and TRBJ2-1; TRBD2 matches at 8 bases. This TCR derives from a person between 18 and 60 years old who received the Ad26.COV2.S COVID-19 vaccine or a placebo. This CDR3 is CASSVVPPPSGSYNEQFF. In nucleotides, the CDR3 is TGTGCCAGCAGCGTAGTCCCCCCCCCTAGCGGGTCCTACAATGAGCAGTTCTTC.